A selection of T cell receptor beta chains follows, all from one sample in a study of immune evolution from preneoplasia to lung adenocarcinoma. Clones were sequenced by immunoSEQ multiplex PCR, and TCRdb holds only the in-frame ones, with some missing. The sample has about 6,500 clones, more than 75% seen once. Sequenced input: FFPE lung adenocarcinoma in situ tissue. These receptor sequences come from a donor of 70 years or more with lung adenocarcinoma. CDR3s include the opening cysteine and the closing phenylalanine or tryptophan. Fields, in order: V gene, J gene, D gene, clone size, CDR3 protein, CDR3 DNA. The D gene is left open where the match is weak. Some rows have no size entry. The others give once, few or many, or a class for an expanded clone.

>TRBV30|TRBJ1-6|TRBD1|.
CAWSGQGDSPLHF
TGTGCCTGGTCGGGACAGGGGGATTCACCCCTCCACTTT
>TRBV7-2|TRBJ2-5|TRBD2|.
CASSPSWRELETQYF
TGTGCCAGCAGCCCGAGTTGGCGGGAGCTAGAGACCCAGTACTTC
>TRBV2|TRBJ2-7|.|.
CASSERTYPYEQYF
TGTGCCAGCAGTGAGAGGACATACCCGTACGAGCAGTACTTC
>TRBV20-1|TRBJ1-1|.|.
CRSVGGSEAFF
TGCAGGTCCGTCGGGGGGTCTGAAGCTTTCTTT
>TRBV18|TRBJ1-2|.|.
CASSPDSGYGYTF
TGTGCCAGCTCACCCGACAGCGGCTATGGCTACACCTTC
>TRBV6-5|TRBJ2-4|TRBD1|.
CASRKGQGRWNIQYF
TGTGCCAGCAGAAAAGGACAGGGGAGGTGGAACATTCAGTACTTC
>TRBV6-5|TRBJ1-2|.|.
CASSLRSTAFGYTF
TGTGCCAGCAGTCTCAGGAGCACAGCCTTTGGCTACACCTTC
>TRBV6-1|TRBJ2-7|TRBD2|.
CASSEILAGRGQYF
TGTGCCAGCAGTGAAATACTAGCGGGCCGTGGCCAGTACTTC
>TRBV9|TRBJ2-7|.|few
CASSVSAGFSYEQYF
TGTGCCAGCAGCGTCAGTGCGGGTTTCTCCTACGAGCAGTACTTC
>TRBV11-2|TRBJ1-3|.|.
CASSLDRENTIYF
TGTGCCAGCAGCTTAGATCGTGAAAACACCATATATTTT
>TRBV5-1|TRBJ2-1|.|.
CASSSDYNEQFF
TGCGCCAGCAGTTCGGATTACAATGAGCAGTTCTTC
>TRBV11-3|TRBJ2-2|.|.
CASSQGGPGELFF
TGTGCCAGCAGCCAGGGGGGCCCCGGGGAGCTGTTTTTT
>TRBV6-1|TRBJ2-7|TRBD2|once
CASSVEAGGRGWYF
TGTGCCAGCAGTGTAGAAGCGGGAGGGCGCGGGTGGTACTTC
>TRBV5-1|TRBJ2-1|TRBD2|.
CASSLLGGLAGGGNEQFF
TGCGCCAGCAGCTTGTTGGGAGGACTAGCGGGAGGGGGAAATGAGCAGTTCTTC
>TRBV5-1|TRBJ2-1|TRBD2|.
CASSLGLAVNEQFF
TGCGCCAGCAGCTTGGGACTAGCGGTAAATGAGCAGTTCTTC
>TRBV7-3|TRBJ2-5|.|.
CASSTGGPGETQYF
TGTGCCAGCAGCACCGGAGGGCCGGGTGAGACCCAGTACTTC
>TRBV9|TRBJ1-2|TRBD1|.
CASSGTGHYGYTF
TGTGCCAGCAGCGGGACAGGGCACTATGGCTACACCTTC
>TRBV11-2|TRBJ1-1|.|.
CASSPRDILNTEAFF
TGTGCCAGCAGCCCCCGGGACATACTGAACACTGAAGCTTTCTTT
>TRBV7-8|TRBJ2-5|.|.
CASSLGQIQETQYF
TGTGCCAGCAGCCTAGGACAGATACAAGAGACCCAGTACTTC
>TRBV7-9|TRBJ2-7|.|few
CASSLVGLYEQYF
TGTGCCAGCAGCTTAGTAGGCCTCTACGAGCAGTACTTC
>TRBV7-9|TRBJ1-2|TRBD1|.
CASSSYEGASNYGYTF
TGTGCCAGCAGCTCATATGAGGGGGCTTCTAACTATGGCTACACCTTC
>TRBV10-3|TRBJ1-1|TRBD1|.
CATREGTVSNTEAFF
TGTGCCACCCGGGAGGGGACAGTTTCGAACACTGAAGCTTTCTTT
>TRBV5-4|TRBJ2-3|TRBD2|.
CASSHLGGRTDTQYF
TGTGCCAGCAGCCATCTGGGCGGGAGGACAGATACGCAGTATTTT
>TRBV7-8|TRBJ2-3|.|.
CASSLGRGPTDTQYF
TGTGCCAGCAGCTTAGGTAGGGGCCCCACAGATACGCAGTATTTT
>TRBV18|TRBJ2-1|TRBD1|.
CASSPSIDRGGNEQFF
TGTGCCAGCTCACCATCGATAGACAGGGGGGGCAATGAGCAGTTCTTC
>TRBV23-1|TRBJ1-5|.|.
CASSQHIVQPQHF
TGCGCCAGCAGTCAACACATCGTCCAGCCCCAGCATTTT
>TRBV7-2|TRBJ1-4|.|few
CASSGAMGARREKLFF
TGTGCCAGCAGCGGGGCGATGGGGGCGCGGCGGGAAAAACTGTTTTTT
>TRBV7-9|TRBJ2-7|TRBD1|once
CASTLPGRGLSHEQYF
TGTGCCAGCACTCTACCCGGCAGGGGGCTGTCTCACGAGCAGTACTTC
>TRBV9|TRBJ2-7|.|once
CASSVDGHSSYEQYF
TGTGCCAGCAGCGTAGACGGTCACAGTTCCTACGAGCAGTACTTC
>TRBV5-4|TRBJ2-2|TRBD1|.
CADRDTNTGELFF
TGTGCCGACAGGGACACCAACACCGGGGAGCTGTTTTTT
>TRBV5-1|TRBJ1-1|.|.
CASSLDSNTEAFF
TGCGCCAGCAGCTTGGACAGCAACACTGAAGCTTTCTTT
>TRBV15|TRBJ2-1|TRBD2|once
CATRASGVRGDEQFF
TGTGCCACCAGGGCTAGCGGCGTCCGTGGGGATGAGCAGTTCTTC
>TRBV18|TRBJ2-7|TRBD2|.
CASSPTGGGSYEQYF
TGTGCCAGCTCACCAACGGGAGGGGGCTCCTACGAGCAGTACTTC